The sequence of this TCR beta chain was determined in a study of CXCR4 blockade with PD-1 therapy in pancreatic cancer. The study, taken as a whole, reports: Survival did not correlate with tumor clonality, which averaged approximately 0.15 versus 0.05. Clone frequency correlated with its number of distinct nucleotide rearrangements. Without paired alpha-beta data, shared specificity of dominant clones is unconfirmed.

This clone was counted only a few times. Its antigen remains unknown. Patients who provided the archived tumor blocks had not received neoadjuvant therapy before surgery. V was pared by 5 bases and J by 0 bases, with 11 bases between. CDR1 MDHEN and CDR2 SYDVKM come from the germline V gene. The CDR3 has 15 residues. The method was immunoSEQ multiplex PCR; TCRdb's version includes in-frame clones alone and lacks a portion of them. Seen here are 2,500 to 3,500 clones, 30% to 40% observed once, and the top ten hold approximately 25%. Sequencing was carried out using tumor tissue. This receptor was identified in a human donor with pancreatic ductal adenocarcinoma. The chain combines TRBV28 with TRBJ1-5; no firm D call. The CDR3 sequence: CASSPDDISNQPQHF. The CDR3 DNA is TGTGCCAGCAGTCCAGACGACATTAGCAATCAGCCCCAGCATTTT.